This TCR beta chain is drawn from a study of regulatory T cells in long-lasting Graves disease. Points from the study as a whole: Analysis covered peripheral blood alone, not thyroid tissue. A limited number of samples was an acknowledged limitation.

The sample's time point: persistent/refractory GD, antithyroid drugs over 5 years with positive TRAb. From PBMCs, RNA was extracted and then used to make the TCR library. All patients originated from an endocrinology department located in Xi'an, China. EDTA tubes received approximately 10 milliliters of drawn peripheral blood. This clonotype was seen repeatedly, ten times or more. Its antigen is unknown. The V gene end was trimmed by 10 bases and the J gene end by 5 bases; junction bases not matched to a gene: 14. The germline CDR1 and CDR2 sequences are MDHEN and SYDVKM. There are 14 residues in the CDR3. CDR3 regions were amplified by Arm-PCR using iRepertoire HTBI primers to build TCR beta libraries. TCRdb re-derived calls from the multiplex PCR reads in MiXCR, one entry per CDR3 protein. The sample lists roughly 500,000 distinct CDR3 sequences, roughly 21% occurring once.

The clonotype was recovered from a female donor with Graves disease. The chain carries TRBV28 and TRBJ2-7; the match to TRBD2 covers 7 bases. This specimen was peripheral blood mononuclear cells (PBMCs), taken when the disease was refractory, from a patient treated with antithyroid drugs. The CDR3, as DNA: TGTGCCACCATGGGGAGGGGCTCGGGCCACGAGCAGTACTTC. Its translation: CATMGRGSGHEQYF.